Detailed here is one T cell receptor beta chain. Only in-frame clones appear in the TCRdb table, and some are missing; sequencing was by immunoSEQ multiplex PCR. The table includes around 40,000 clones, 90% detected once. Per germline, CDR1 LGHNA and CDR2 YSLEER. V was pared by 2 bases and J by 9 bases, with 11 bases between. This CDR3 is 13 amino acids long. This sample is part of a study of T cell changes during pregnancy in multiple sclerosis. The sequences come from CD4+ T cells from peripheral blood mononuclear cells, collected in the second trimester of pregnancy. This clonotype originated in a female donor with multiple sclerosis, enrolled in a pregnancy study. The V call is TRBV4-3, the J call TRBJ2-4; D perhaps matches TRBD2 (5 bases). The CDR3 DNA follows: TGCGCCAGCAGCCAACGAGGGTCTAGCATTCAGTACTTC. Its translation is CASSQRGSSIQYF.